This T cell receptor (beta chain) was sequenced during a study of blood T cell repertoires in COVID-19. Some clones are missing from TCRdb's copy, which holds only in-frame ones; the method was immunoSEQ multiplex PCR. The data show about 340,000 clones, approximately 86% seen once. V lost 7 bases, J lost 4 bases, and 19 bases lay in between. Germline loops: CDR1 LNHDA, CDR2 SQIVND (reference sequence). The CDR3 loop spans 16 amino acids. This receptor was identified in a woman aged 55-69 years with COVID-19, enrolled during active disease. Sequences were obtained from peripheral blood. This sequence joins TRBV19 and TRBJ1-4; a possible D gene is TRBD1 (6 bases). This CDR3 is CASINRSGEGNEKLFF. CDR3 nucleotides: TGTGCCAGTATCAATAGGTCAGGGGAAGGTAATGAAAAACTGTTTTTT.